The entry that follows covers one T cell receptor (beta chain) sequence. A junction boundary mismatches the germline segment, possibly from a read error. Per the germline V gene, CDR1 is MDHEN and CDR2 is SYDVKM. This CDR3 has 12 amino acids. From the RT-PCR reads, TCRdb called clonotypes with MiXCR, one entry per CDR3 protein. The table records more than 600,000 distinct CDR3 sequences, about 14% of them present only once. The sequence came from a female donor in good health, serving as a healthy control. The chain has TRBV28 and TRBJ1-1; 8 bases match TRBD1. The sequencing sample was made of memory CD4+ T cells from blood. The CDR3 bases are TGTGCCAGCAGATCGCAGGGGGCCGGGTCGTCGTTT. Translation: CASRSQGAGSSF.